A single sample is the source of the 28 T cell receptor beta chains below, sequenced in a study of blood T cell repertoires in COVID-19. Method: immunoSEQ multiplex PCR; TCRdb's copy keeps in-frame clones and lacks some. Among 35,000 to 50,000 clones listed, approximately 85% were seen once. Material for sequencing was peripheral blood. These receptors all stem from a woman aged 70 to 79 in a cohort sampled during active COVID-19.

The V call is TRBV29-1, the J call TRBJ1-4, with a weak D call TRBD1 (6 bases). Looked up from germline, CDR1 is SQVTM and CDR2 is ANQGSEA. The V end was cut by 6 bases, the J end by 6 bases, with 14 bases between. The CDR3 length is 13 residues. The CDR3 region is CSVLGTGHEKLFF. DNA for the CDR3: TGCAGCGTCTTAGGAACAGGGCATGAAAAACTGTTTTTT.

CDR3 amino acids: CASSQDTADSGNTIYF. For the CDR3, the DNA is TGCGCCAGCAGCCAAGATACGGCGGACTCTGGAAACACCATATATTTT. This chain links TRBV4-3 with TRBJ1-3; no clear D gene. Deletions cut 0 bases from V and 0 bases from J, with 9 bases between. This CDR3 comprises 16 residues. Germline loops: CDR1 LGHNA, CDR2 YSLEER.

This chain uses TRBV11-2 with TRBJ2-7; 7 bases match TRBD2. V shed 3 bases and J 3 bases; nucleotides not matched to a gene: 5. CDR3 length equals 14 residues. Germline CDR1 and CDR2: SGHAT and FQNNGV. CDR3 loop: CASSFGLGDYEQYF. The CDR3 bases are TGTGCCAGCAGCTTCGGACTAGGGGACTACGAGCAGTACTTC. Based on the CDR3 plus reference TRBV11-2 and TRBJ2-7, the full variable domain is EAGVAQSPRYKIIEKRQSVAFWCNPISGHATLYWYQQILGQGPKLLIQFQNNGVVDDSQLPKDRFSAERLKGVDSTLKIQPAKLEDSAVYLCASSFGLGDYEQYFGPGTRLTVT.

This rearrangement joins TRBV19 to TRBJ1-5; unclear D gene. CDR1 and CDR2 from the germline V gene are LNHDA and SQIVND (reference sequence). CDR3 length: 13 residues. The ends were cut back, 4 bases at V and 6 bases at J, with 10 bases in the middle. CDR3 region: CASSSGPAQPQHF. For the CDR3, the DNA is TGTGCCAGTAGTAGCGGGCCCGCTCAGCCCCAGCATTTT.

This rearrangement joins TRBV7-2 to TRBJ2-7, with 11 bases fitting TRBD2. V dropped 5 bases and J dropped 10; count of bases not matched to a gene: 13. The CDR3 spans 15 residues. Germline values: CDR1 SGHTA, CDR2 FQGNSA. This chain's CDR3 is CASSLGSGLAGAQYF. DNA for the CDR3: TGTGCCAGCAGCCTGGGTAGTGGACTAGCGGGTGCCCAGTACTTC.

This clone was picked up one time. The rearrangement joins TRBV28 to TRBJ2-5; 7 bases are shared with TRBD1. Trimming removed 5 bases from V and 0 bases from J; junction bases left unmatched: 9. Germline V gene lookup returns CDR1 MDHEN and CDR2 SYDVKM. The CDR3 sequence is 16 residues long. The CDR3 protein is CASSLTRDSYQETQYF. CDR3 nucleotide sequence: TGTGCCAGCAGTCTCACCCGGGACAGCTACCAAGAGACCCAGTACTTC. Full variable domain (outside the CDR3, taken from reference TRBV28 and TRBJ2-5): DVKVTQSSRYLVKRTGEKVFLECVQDMDHENMFWYRQDPGLGLRLIYFSYDVKMKEKGDIPEGYSVSREKKERFSLILESASTNQTSMYLCASSLTRDSYQETQYFGPGTRLLVL.

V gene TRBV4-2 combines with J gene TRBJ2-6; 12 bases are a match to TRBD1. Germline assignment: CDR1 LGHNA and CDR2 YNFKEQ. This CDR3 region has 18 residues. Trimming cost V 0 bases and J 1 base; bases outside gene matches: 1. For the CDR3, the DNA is TGTGCCAGCAGCCAAGAGGGACAGGGGGCGTCTGGGGCCAACGTCCTGACTTTC. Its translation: CASSQEGQGASGANVLTF.

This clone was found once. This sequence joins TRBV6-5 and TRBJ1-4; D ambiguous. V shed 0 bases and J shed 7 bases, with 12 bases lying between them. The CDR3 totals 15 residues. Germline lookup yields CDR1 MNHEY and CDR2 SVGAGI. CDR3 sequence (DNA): TGTGCCAGCAGTTACTCGAAAAGGGCGGGTGAAAAACTGTTTTTT. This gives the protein CASSYSKRAGEKLFF.

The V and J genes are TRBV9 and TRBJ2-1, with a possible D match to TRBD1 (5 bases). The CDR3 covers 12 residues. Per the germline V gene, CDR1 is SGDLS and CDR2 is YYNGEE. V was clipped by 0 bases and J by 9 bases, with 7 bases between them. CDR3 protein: CASSVVRGEQFF. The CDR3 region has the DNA TGTGCCAGCAGCGTAGTTAGGGGTGAGCAGTTCTTC. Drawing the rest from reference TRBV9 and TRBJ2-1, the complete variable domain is DSGVTQTPKHLITATGQRVTLRCSPRSGDLSVYWYQQSLDQGLQFLIQYYNGEERAKGNILERFSAQQFPDLHSELNLSSLELGDSALYFCASSVVRGEQFFGPGTRLTVL.

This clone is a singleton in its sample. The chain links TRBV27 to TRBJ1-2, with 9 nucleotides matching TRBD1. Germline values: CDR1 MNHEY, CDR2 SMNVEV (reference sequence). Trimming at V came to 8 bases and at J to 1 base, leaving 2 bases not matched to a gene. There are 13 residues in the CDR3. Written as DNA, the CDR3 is TGTGCCAGCGGGGGACAGGGTAACTATGGCTACACCTTC. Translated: CASGGQGNYGYTF.

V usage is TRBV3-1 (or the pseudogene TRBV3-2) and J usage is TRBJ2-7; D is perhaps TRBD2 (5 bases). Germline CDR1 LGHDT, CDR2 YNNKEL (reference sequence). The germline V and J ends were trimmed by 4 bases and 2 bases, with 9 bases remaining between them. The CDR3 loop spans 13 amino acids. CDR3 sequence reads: CASSRGAAYEQYF. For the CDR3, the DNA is TGTGCCAGCAGCCGAGGAGCGGCCTACGAGCAGTACTTC.

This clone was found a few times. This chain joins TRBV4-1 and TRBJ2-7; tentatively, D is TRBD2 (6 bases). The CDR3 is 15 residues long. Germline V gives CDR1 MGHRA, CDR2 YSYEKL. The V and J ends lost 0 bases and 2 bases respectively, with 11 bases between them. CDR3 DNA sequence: TGCGCCAGCAGCCAAGAAAGGGGAGGCGCCTACGAGCAGTACTTC. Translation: CASSQERGGAYEQYF.

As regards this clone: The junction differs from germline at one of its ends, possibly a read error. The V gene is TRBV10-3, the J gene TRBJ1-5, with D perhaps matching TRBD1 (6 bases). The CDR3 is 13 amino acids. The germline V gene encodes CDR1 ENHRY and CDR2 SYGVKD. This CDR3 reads CAVRQDSNQPQHF. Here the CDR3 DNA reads TGTGCCGTCAGACAGGATAGCAATCAGCCCCAGCATTTT.

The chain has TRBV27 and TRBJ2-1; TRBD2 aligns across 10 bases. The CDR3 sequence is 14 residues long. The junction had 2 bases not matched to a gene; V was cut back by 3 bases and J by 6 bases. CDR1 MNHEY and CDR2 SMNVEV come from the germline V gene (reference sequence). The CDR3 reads CASSFTSGANEQFF. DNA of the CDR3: TGTGCCAGCAGTTTTACTAGCGGGGCCAATGAGCAGTTCTTC.

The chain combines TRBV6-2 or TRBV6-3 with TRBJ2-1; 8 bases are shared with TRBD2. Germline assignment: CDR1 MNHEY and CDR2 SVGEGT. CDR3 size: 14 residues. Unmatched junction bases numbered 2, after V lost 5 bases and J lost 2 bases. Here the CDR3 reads CASSTSGPYNEQFF. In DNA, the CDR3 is TGTGCCAGCAGTACTAGCGGCCCCTACAATGAGCAGTTCTTC.

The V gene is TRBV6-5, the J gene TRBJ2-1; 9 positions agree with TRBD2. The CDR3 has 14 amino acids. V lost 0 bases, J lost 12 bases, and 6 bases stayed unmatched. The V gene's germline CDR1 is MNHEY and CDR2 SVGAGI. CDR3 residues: CASSYSGTSFAQFF. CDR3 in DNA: TGTGCCAGCAGTTACTCGGGGACTAGCTTCGCGCAGTTCTTC.

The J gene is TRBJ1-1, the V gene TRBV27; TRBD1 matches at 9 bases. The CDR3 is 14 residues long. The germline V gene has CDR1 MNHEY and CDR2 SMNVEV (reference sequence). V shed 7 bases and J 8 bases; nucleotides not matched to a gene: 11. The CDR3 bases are TGTGCCAGCAACACCGGAACCGGACAGGGGGAAGCTTTCTTT. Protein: CASNTGTGQGEAFF.

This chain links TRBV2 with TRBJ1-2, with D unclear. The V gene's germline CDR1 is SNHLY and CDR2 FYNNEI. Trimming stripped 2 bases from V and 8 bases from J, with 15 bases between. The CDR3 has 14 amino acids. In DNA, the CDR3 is TGTGCCAGCAGTGAACGGGGAGGGCCGTGGGGCTACACCTTC. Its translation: CASSERGGPWGYTF. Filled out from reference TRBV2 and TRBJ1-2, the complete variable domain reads EPEVTQTPSHQVTQMGQEVILRCVPISNHLYFYWYRQILGQKVEFLVSFYNNEISEKSEIFDDQFSVERPDGSNFTLKIRSTKLEDSAMYFCASSERGGPWGYTFGSGTRLTVV.

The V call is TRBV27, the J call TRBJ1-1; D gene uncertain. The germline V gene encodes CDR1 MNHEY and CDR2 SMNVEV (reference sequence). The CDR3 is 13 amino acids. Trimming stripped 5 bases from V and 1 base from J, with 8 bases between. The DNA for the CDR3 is TGTGCCAGCAGTCTCAACAGGAACACTGAAGCTTTCTTT. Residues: CASSLNRNTEAFF.

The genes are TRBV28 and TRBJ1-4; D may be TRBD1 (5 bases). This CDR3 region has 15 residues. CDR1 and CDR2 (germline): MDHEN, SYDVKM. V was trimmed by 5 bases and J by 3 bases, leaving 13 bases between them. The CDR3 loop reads CASSPQGAANEKLFF. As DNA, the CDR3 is TGTGCCAGCAGTCCCCAAGGGGCGGCTAATGAAAAACTGTTTTTT.

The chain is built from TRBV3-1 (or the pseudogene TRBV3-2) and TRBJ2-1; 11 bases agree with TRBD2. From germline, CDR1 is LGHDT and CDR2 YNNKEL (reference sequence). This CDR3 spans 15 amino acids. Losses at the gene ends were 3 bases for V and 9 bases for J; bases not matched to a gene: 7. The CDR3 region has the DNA TGTGCCAGCAGCCAGGGGACTAGCGGTCCGGTTGAGCAGTTCTTC. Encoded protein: CASSQGTSGPVEQFF.

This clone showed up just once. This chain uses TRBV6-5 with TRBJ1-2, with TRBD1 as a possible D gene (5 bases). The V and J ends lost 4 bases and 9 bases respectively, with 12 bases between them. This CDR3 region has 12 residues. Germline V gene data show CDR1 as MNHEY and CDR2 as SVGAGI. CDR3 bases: TGTGCCAGCAGTTCTCAGGGTAGGAGCTACACCTTC. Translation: CASSSQGRSYTF.

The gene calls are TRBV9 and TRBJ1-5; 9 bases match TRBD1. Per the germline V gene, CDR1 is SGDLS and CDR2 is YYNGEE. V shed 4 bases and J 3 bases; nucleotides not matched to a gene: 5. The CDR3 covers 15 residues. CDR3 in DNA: TGTGCCAGCAGCCTTACAGGGGGCGTCAATCAGCCCCAGCATTTT. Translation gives CASSLTGGVNQPQHF.

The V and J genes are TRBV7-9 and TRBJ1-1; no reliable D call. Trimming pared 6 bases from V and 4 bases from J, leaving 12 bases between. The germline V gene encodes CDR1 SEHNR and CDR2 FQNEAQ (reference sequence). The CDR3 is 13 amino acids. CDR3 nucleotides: TGTGCCAGCAGTCTCGGGTGGGTCACTGAAGCTTTCTTT. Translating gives CASSLGWVTEAFF.

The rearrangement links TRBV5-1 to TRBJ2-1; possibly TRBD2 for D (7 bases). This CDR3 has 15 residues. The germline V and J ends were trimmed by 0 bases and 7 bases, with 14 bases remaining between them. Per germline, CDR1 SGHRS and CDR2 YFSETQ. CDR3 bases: TGCGCCAGCAGCTTGGTCGGGGGGCGCGGGAATGAGCAGTTCTTC. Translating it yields CASSLVGGRGNEQFF.

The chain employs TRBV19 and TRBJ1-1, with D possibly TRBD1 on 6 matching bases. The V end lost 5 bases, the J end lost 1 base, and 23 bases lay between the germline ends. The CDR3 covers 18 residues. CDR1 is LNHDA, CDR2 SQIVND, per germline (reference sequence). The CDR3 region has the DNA TGTGCCAGTAGTTCATCTATCGGGGGGCGTTGGAAGAACACTGAAGCTTTCTTT. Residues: CASSSSIGGRWKNTEAFF. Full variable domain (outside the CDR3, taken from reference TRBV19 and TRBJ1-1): DGGITQSPKYLFRKEGQNVTLSCEQNLNHDAMYWYRQDPGQGLRLIYYSQIVNDFQKGDIAEGYSVSREKKESFPLTVTSAQKNPTAFYLCASSSSIGGRWKNTEAFFGQGTRLTVV.

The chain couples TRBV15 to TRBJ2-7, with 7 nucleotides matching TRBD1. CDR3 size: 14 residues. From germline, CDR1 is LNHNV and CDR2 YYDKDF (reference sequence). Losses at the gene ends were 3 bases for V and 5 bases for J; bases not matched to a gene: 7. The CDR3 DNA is TGTGCCACCAGCAGTGGACAGGTCTCAAACGAGCAGTACTTC. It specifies CATSSGQVSNEQYF. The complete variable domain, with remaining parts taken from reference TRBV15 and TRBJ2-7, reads DAMVIQNPRYQVTQFGKPVTLSCSQTLNHNVMYWYQQKSSQAPKLLFHYYDKDFNNEADTPDNFQSRRPNTSFCFLDIRSPGLGDTAMYLCATSSGQVSNEQYFGPGTRLTVT.

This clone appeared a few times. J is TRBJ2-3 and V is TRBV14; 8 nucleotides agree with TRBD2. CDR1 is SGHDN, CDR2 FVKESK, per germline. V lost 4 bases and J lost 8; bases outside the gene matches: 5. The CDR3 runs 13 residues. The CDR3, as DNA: TGTGCCAGCAGCCTAGCGGGATCAAGTACGCAGTATTTT. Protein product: CASSLAGSSTQYF. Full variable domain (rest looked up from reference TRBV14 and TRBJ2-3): EAGVTQFPSHSVIEKGQTVTLRCDPISGHDNLYWYRRVMGKEIKFLLHFVKESKQDESGMPNNRFLAERTGGTYSTLKVQPAELEDSGVYFCASSLAGSSTQYFGPGTRLTVL.